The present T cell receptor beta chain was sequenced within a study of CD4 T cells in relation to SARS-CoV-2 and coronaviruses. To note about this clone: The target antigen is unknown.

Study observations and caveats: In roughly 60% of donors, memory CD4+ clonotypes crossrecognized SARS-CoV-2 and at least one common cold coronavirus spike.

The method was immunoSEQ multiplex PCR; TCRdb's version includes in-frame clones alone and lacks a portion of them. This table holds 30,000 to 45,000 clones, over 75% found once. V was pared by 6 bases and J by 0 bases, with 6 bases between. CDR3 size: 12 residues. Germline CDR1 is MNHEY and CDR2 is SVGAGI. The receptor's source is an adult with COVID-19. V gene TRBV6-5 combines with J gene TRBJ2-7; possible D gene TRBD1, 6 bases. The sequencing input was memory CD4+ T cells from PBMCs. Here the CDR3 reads CASRDSSYEQYF. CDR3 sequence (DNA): TGTGCCAGCAGGGACAGCTCCTACGAGCAGTACTTC.